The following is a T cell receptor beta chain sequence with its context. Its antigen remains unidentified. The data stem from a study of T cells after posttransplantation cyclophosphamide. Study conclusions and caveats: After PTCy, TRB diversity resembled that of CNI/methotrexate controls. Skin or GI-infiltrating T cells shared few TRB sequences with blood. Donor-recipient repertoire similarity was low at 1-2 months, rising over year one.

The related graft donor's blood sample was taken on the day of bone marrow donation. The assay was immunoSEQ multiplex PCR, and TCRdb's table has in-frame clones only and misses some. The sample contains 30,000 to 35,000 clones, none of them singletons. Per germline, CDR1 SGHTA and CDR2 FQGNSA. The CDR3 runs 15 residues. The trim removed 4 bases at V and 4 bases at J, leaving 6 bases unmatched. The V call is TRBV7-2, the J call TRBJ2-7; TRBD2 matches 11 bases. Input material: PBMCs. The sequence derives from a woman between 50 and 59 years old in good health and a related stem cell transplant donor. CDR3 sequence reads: CASSSGLAGQYEQYF. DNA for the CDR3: TGTGCCAGCAGCTCCGGACTAGCGGGCCAATACGAGCAGTACTTC.